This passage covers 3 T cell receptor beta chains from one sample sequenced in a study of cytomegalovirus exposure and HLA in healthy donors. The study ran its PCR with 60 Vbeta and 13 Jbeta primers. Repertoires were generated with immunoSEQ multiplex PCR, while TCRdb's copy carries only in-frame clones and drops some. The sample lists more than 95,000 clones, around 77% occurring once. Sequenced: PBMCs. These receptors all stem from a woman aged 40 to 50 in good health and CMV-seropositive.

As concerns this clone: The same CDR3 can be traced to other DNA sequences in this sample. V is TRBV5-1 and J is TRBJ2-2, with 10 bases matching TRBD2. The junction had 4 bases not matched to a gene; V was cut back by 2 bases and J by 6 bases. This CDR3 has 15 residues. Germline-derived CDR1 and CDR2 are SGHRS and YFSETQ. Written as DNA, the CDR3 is TGCGCCAGCAGCTTAGCGGGAGGGCCGGCCGGGGAGCTGTTTTTT. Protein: CASSLAGGPAGELFF.

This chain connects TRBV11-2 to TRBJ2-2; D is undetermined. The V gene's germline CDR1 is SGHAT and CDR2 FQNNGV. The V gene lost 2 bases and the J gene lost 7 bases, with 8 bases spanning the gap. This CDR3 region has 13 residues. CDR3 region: CASSLIDGGELFF. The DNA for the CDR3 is TGTGCCAGCAGCTTAATAGATGGCGGGGAGCTGTTTTTT.

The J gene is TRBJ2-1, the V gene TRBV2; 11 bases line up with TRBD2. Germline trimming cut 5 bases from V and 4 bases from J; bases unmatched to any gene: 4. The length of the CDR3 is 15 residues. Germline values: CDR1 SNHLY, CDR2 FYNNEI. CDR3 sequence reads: CASSLLAGEYNEQFF. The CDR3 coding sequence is TGTGCCAGCAGTTTACTAGCGGGGGAATACAATGAGCAGTTCTTC.